This T cell receptor beta chain was captured in a study of cytomegalovirus exposure and HLA in healthy donors. Overall study: Earlier results showed roughly 120 million unique TCR beta sequences derived from some 180 million T cells. Study-level results: Other equally common chains were less clonally expanded than HLA-associated TCR beta chains, a later analysis showed. Association of a missense DCLRE1C variant with TCR beta V- and J-gene trimming was reported in a later analysis.

A multiplex PCR was run with 60 Vbeta primers and 13 Jbeta primers. TCRdb keeps only in-frame clones here, not all; method: immunoSEQ multiplex PCR. The sample records 100,000 to 150,000 clones, about 79% being singletons. As to this clone: The antigen remains undetermined.

From germline, CDR1 is LGHNA and CDR2 YNFKEQ. V was trimmed by 0 bases and J by 5 bases, leaving 13 bases between them. The length of the CDR3 is 15 residues. The specimen sequenced was PBMCs. The chain links TRBV4-2 to TRBJ1-1; no firm D call. The sequence derives from a man aged 45 to 65 in good health and CMV-seronegative. CDR3 sequence: CASSQDRRSETEAFF. The CDR3 nucleotides are TGTGCCAGCAGCCAAGATCGGCGGAGCGAAACTGAAGCTTTCTTT.